Following are 32 T cell receptor beta chains from one sample sequenced in a study of shared clonotypes between healthy human individuals. Naive CD8 cells were CD45RO-negative, positively selected for CCR7, excluding terminally differentiated effector memory CD45RA+ cells. The method was immunoSEQ multiplex PCR; TCRdb's version includes in-frame clones alone and lacks a portion of them. The sample lists 2 million or so clones, approximately 94% occurring once. The sequenced sample was naive CD8+ T cells sorted from blood. The receptors were sampled from a man aged 18 to 30 in good health.

Regarding this clone: The sample contains more than one DNA sequence encoding this CDR3. The V and J genes are TRBV27 and TRBJ1-4; D ambiguous. V dropped 3 bases and J dropped 0 bases, with 5 bases sitting between them. The CDR3 covers 14 residues. Germline lookup yields CDR1 MNHEY and CDR2 SMNVEV (reference sequence). The CDR3 DNA follows: TGTGCCAGCAGTTTGGTCGCAACTAATGAAAAACTGTTTTTT. Translated, it gives CASSLVATNEKLFF.

This chain connects TRBV27 to TRBJ1-1; tentative D call: TRBD1 (6 bases). The CDR3 covers 14 residues. V shed 4 bases and J shed 5 bases, with 14 bases lying between them. Germline values: CDR1 MNHEY, CDR2 SMNVEV (reference sequence). CDR3 amino acids: CASSYVGAGTEAFF. CDR3 nucleotides: TGTGCCAGCAGTTACGTGGGGGCGGGAACTGAAGCTTTCTTT.

This rearrangement joins TRBV7-9 to TRBJ1-2, with 8 bases that match TRBD1. Unmatched junction bases numbered 13, after V lost 3 bases and J lost 1 base. Per the germline V gene, CDR1 is SEHNR and CDR2 is FQNEAQ (reference sequence). The CDR3 sequence is 18 residues long. CDR3 region: CASSFAYVGQGVNYGYTF. In DNA, the CDR3 is TGTGCCAGCAGCTTTGCTTATGTCGGACAGGGAGTTAACTATGGCTACACCTTC.

The chain employs TRBV5-6 and TRBJ2-6; TRBD1 matches at 9 bases. Trimming at V came to 0 bases and at J to 2 bases, leaving 9 bases not matched to a gene. CDR3 length equals 19 residues. The germline V gene has CDR1 SGHDT and CDR2 YYEEEE. CDR3: CASSLAVGQGEAGANVLTF. CDR3 coding DNA: TGTGCCAGCAGCTTGGCCGTGGGACAGGGAGAGGCTGGGGCCAACGTCCTGACTTTC. Complete variable domain (other parts from reference TRBV5-6 and TRBJ2-6): DAGVTQSPTHLIKTRGQQVTLRCSPKSGHDTVSWYQQALGQGPQFIFQYYEEEERQRGNFPDRFSGHQFPNYSSELNVNALLLGDSALYLCASSLAVGQGEAGANVLTFGAGSRLTVL.

The chain uses TRBV27 and TRBJ1-5; D is ambiguous. This CDR3 is 14 amino acids long. The germline gives CDR1 MNHEY, CDR2 SMNVEV (reference sequence). V was clipped by 6 bases and J by 4 bases, with 13 bases between them. The CDR3 spells CASSQVLGNQPQHF. The CDR3 DNA reads as TGTGCCAGCAGCCAGGTCCTTGGGAATCAGCCCCAGCATTTT.

The chain has TRBV7-3 and TRBJ2-1; D tentatively fits TRBD1 or TRBD2 (5 bases each). V was clipped by 5 bases and J by 7 bases, with 18 bases between them. This CDR3 region has 15 residues. Looked up from germline, CDR1 is SGHTA and CDR2 is FQGTGA. This CDR3 is CASSPGTSGINEQFF. The CDR3 coding sequence is TGTGCCAGCAGCCCGGGGACCTCTGGGATAAATGAGCAGTTCTTC.

Note on this clone: Additional DNA sequences in this sample encode the identical CDR3. The chain joins TRBV6-1 to TRBJ2-7; 8 nucleotides agree with TRBD2. CDR1 is MNHNS, CDR2 SASEGT, per germline. This CDR3 contains 15 residues. The V and J ends lost 1 base and 7 bases, in that order; junction bases with no gene match: 9. In DNA, the CDR3 is TGTGCCAGCAGTGAAGGGCTGGCGGGGGGCCTGGAGCAGTACTTC. It encodes CASSEGLAGGLEQYF.

The J gene is TRBJ2-1, the V gene TRBV29-1; perhaps TRBD1 as D (6 bases). Germline CDR1 is SQVTM and CDR2 is ANQGSEA. The CDR3 runs to 14 residues. With 2 bases removed from V and 7 bases from J, the gap between germline ends came to 15 bases. CDR3 residues: CSVEKGGRGNEQFF. In nucleotides, the CDR3 is TGCAGCGTTGAAAAAGGGGGACGCGGGAATGAGCAGTTCTTC.

The genes are TRBV6-5 and TRBJ2-5, with D possibly being TRBD2 (5 bases). Germline V gene lookup returns CDR1 MNHEY and CDR2 SVGAGI. The CDR3 length is 12 residues. V was shortened by 10 bases and J by 3 bases, with 12 bases between the two germline ends. For the CDR3, the DNA is TGTGCCACCACCGGAGGAGAAGAGACCCAGTACTTC. Its protein product is CATTGGEETQYF.

The gene calls are TRBV11-2 and TRBJ2-3, with 9 bases lining up with TRBD1. V lost 4 bases and J lost 0; bases outside the gene matches: 8. Germline V gene data show CDR1 as SGHAT and CDR2 as FQNNGV. This CDR3 is 17 amino acids long. The CDR3: CASSSFPGQGSTDTQYF. The DNA for the CDR3 is TGTGCCAGCAGCTCGTTCCCGGGACAGGGTAGCACAGATACGCAGTATTTT.

The chain couples TRBV6-6 to TRBJ2-7; TRBD1 or TRBD2 may be the D gene (5 bases each). Trimming pared 5 bases from V and 5 bases from J, leaving 10 bases between. The CDR3 totals 12 residues. The germline V gene has CDR1 MNHNY and CDR2 SVGAGI (reference sequence). The CDR3 is CASSPRDDEQYF. In DNA form, the CDR3 reads TGTGCCAGCAGTCCCCGGGACGACGAGCAGTACTTC.

The genes are TRBV19 and TRBJ2-7, with no clear D. Trimming removed 0 bases from V and 3 bases from J, with 12 bases in between. Per the germline V gene, CDR1 is LNHDA and CDR2 is SQIVND (reference sequence). This CDR3 region has 15 residues. CDR3 loop: CASSIDLGQLYEQYF. The CDR3 nucleotides read TGTGCCAGTAGTATAGATCTCGGGCAGCTCTACGAGCAGTACTTC.

J is TRBJ2-1 and V is TRBV9, with TRBD1 identical over 8 bases. V was pared by 2 bases and J by 7 bases, with 5 bases of the junction left unmatched. The CDR3 has 14 residues. Germline loops: CDR1 SGDLS, CDR2 YYNGEE. The CDR3 reads CASSVGQGWNEQFF. The CDR3 DNA follows: TGTGCCAGCAGCGTCGGACAGGGCTGGAATGAGCAGTTCTTC.

Note on this clone: Different DNA sequences within this sample yield the same CDR3. This chain joins TRBV11-2 and TRBJ2-7; 7 nucleotides line up with TRBD2. V dropped 5 bases and J dropped 3; count of bases not matched to a gene: 4. The CDR3 spans 13 residues. The germline CDR1 and CDR2 sequences are SGHAT and FQNNGV. CDR3 nucleotide sequence: TGTGCCAGCAGCACCAGCGGGGACTACGAGCAGTACTTC. Translating gives CASSTSGDYEQYF.

The J gene is TRBJ2-5, the V gene TRBV29-1; D might be TRBD2 (6 bases). This CDR3 region has 11 residues. V was cut by 7 bases and J by 5 bases, with 11 bases left in between. Germline loops: CDR1 SQVTM, CDR2 ANQGSEA. The CDR3 nucleotides are TGCAGCGCACTAGCTCTGGAGACCCAGTACTTC. Amino acids: CSALALETQYF.

This CDR3 is CASSEARGAYSNQPQHF. CDR3 DNA sequence: TGTGCCAGCAGTGAAGCGCGTGGAGCCTATAGCAATCAGCCCCAGCATTTT. V gene TRBV6-1 combines with J gene TRBJ1-5; D not resolved. The CDR3 contains 17 residues. Trimming shortened V by 0 bases and J by 0 bases, and 12 bases separated the two germline ends. Germline assignment: CDR1 MNHNS and CDR2 SASEGT.

The chain carries TRBV4-3 and TRBJ2-3, with 8 bases identical to TRBD2. The junction had 9 bases not matched to a gene; V was cut back by 1 base and J by 3 bases. The CDR3 loop spans 17 amino acids. Per the germline V gene, CDR1 is LGHNA and CDR2 is YSLEER. CDR3: CASSQVWAGGGTDTQYF. CDR3 DNA sequence: TGCGCCAGCAGCCAAGTATGGGCGGGAGGCGGGACAGATACGCAGTATTTT.

The gene calls are TRBV7-2 and TRBJ2-7; tentative D call: TRBD1 (6 bases). From germline, CDR1 is SGHTA and CDR2 FQGNSA. V was shortened by 6 bases and J by 2 bases, with 23 bases between the two germline ends. There are 17 residues in the CDR3. The CDR3 is CASRYRDPGQPPYEQYF. For the CDR3, the DNA is TGTGCCAGCAGGTACCGGGACCCGGGACAACCCCCCTACGAGCAGTACTTC.

DNA of the CDR3: TGTGCCCTCACTACCGGCACTGAAGCTTTCTTT. This encodes CALTTGTEAFF. This rearrangement joins TRBV25-1 to TRBJ1-1; D gene unclear. There are 11 residues in the CDR3. V lost 11 bases to trimming and J lost 4 bases, with 11 bases between them. Germline V CDR1 and CDR2: MGHDK, SYGVNS. Based on the CDR3 plus reference TRBV25-1 and TRBJ1-1, the full variable domain is EADIYQTPRYLVIGTGKKITLECSQTMGHDKMYWYQQDPGMELHLIHYSYGVNSTEKGDLSSESTVSRIRTEHFPLTLESARPSHTSQYLCALTTGTEAFFGQGTRLTVV.

J is TRBJ2-5 and V is TRBV7-2, with D unresolved. V lost 0 bases, J lost 5 bases, and 10 bases lay in between. In germline, CDR1 is SGHTA, CDR2 FQGNSA. The CDR3 has 14 residues. CDR3 region: CASSLASPPETQYF. CDR3 coding DNA: TGTGCCAGCAGCTTAGCATCCCCACCGGAGACCCAGTACTTC.

Comments on this clone: Other nucleotide sequences from this sample produce the same CDR3. The V gene is TRBV6-5, the J gene TRBJ2-7; perhaps TRBD1 as D (5 bases). The germline V gene encodes CDR1 MNHEY and CDR2 SVGAGI. Trimming pared 0 bases from V and 2 bases from J, leaving 5 bases between. The CDR3 spans 13 residues. In DNA form, the CDR3 reads TGTGCCAGCAGTTACTCCAGGGCCTACGAGCAGTACTTC. Encoded protein: CASSYSRAYEQYF.

The V gene is TRBV9, the J gene TRBJ2-1; 13 positions match TRBD2. CDR3 size: 19 residues. Trimming took 0 bases from V and 0 from J; bases not matched to a gene: 6. The germline CDR1 and CDR2 sequences are SGDLS and YYNGEE. Here the CDR3 reads CASSVVPWTSGSSYNEQFF. CDR3 nucleotide sequence: TGTGCCAGCAGCGTAGTGCCCTGGACTAGCGGGAGCTCCTACAATGAGCAGTTCTTC.

V gene TRBV5-4 combines with J gene TRBJ2-2, with 16 bases matching TRBD2. The CDR3 covers 20 residues. Germline CDR1 reads SGHNT; CDR2 reads YYREEE (reference sequence). J lost 6 bases, V lost 4 bases, and 15 bases had no gene match. Here the CDR3 reads CASSPVPGLAGGVRPGELFF. For the CDR3, the DNA is TGTGCCAGCAGCCCCGTCCCGGGACTAGCGGGAGGGGTGAGGCCCGGGGAGCTGTTTTTT. The full variable domain, in which reference TRBV5-4 and TRBJ2-2 provide the parts outside the CDR3, is ETGVTQSPTHLIKTRGQQVTLRCSSQSGHNTVSWYQQALGQGPQFIFQYYREEENGRGNFPPRFSGLQFPNYSSELNVNALELDDSALYLCASSPVPGLAGGVRPGELFFGEGSRLTVL.

This chain uses TRBV4-3 with TRBJ2-3; D is possibly TRBD1 (6 bases). This CDR3 comprises 15 residues. V was trimmed by 1 base and J by 2 bases, leaving 10 bases between them. The germline V gene has CDR1 LGHNA and CDR2 YSLEER. This CDR3 reads CASSQGDTSTDTQYF. CDR3 sequence (DNA): TGCGCCAGCAGCCAAGGGGACACCTCCACAGATACGCAGTATTTT.

This clone was seen a handful of times. V gene TRBV7-8 combines with J gene TRBJ1-1, with 9 bases fitting TRBD1. The CDR3 extends over 17 amino acids. J gave up 0 bases and V 4 bases, and 9 bases lay outside the gene matches. Looked up from germline, CDR1 is SGHVS and CDR2 is FQNEAQ. The CDR3 sequence is CASSSGQGGPLNTEAFF. The CDR3 DNA follows: TGTGCCAGCAGCTCGGGACAGGGTGGCCCCTTGAACACTGAAGCTTTCTTT.

Written as DNA, the CDR3 is TGCGCCAGCAGCCGGACAGGGAAAGGGAGCAATGAGCAGTTCTTC. This encodes CASSRTGKGSNEQFF. The chain recombines TRBV5-1 with TRBJ2-1; 8 bases agree with TRBD1. Germline assignment: CDR1 SGHRS and CDR2 YFSETQ. V was clipped by 4 bases and J by 6 bases; unmatched bases: 9. The CDR3 runs to 15 residues.

The chain has TRBV6-1 and TRBJ2-7; 12 bases are shared with TRBD1. This CDR3 contains 13 residues. Germline loops: CDR1 MNHNS, CDR2 SASEGT. Trimming at V came to 8 bases and at J to 7 bases, leaving 6 bases not matched to a gene. The CDR3 DNA sequence: TGTGCCAGCGGGACAGGGGGCATCTATGAGCAGTACTTC. Amino acid sequence: CASGTGGIYEQYF.

Turning to this clone: Different DNA sequences within this sample yield the same CDR3. This chain joins TRBV7-9 and TRBJ2-7; no clear D gene. The CDR3 totals 12 residues. The germline CDR1 and CDR2 sequences are SEHNR and FQNEAQ (reference sequence). The ends were cut back, 5 bases at V and 2 bases at J, with 7 bases in the middle. CDR3 DNA: TGTGCCAGCAGCCCTGAGACCTACGAGCAGTACTTC. Amino acids: CASSPETYEQYF.

Here the CDR3 DNA reads TGTGCCAGCGAGGACAGGTTAAATCATGAAGCTTTCTTT. Protein: CASEDRLNHEAFF. This chain connects TRBV11-2 to TRBJ1-1; 7 bases match TRBD1. This CDR3 is built from 13 residues. The ends lost 8 bases at V and 7 bases at J; junction bases unmatched: 10. CDR1 is SGHAT and CDR2 is FQNNGV in the germline V gene.

This rearrangement joins TRBV9 to TRBJ2-3, with D perhaps TRBD1 (5 bases). Germline V gene lookup returns CDR1 SGDLS and CDR2 YYNGEE. Trimming pared 1 base from V and 2 bases from J, leaving 17 bases between. The CDR3 is made up of 17 amino acids. The CDR3 coding sequence is TGTGCCAGCAGCGTACCCCAGGGTAGGCAGATCACAGATACGCAGTATTTT. Encoded protein: CASSVPQGRQITDTQYF.

The chain employs TRBV16 and TRBJ1-3; a weak D match, TRBD1 (6 bases). Germline assignment: CDR1 KGHSY and CDR2 FQNENV. Trimming took 5 bases from V and 0 from J, leaving 8 bases between them. The CDR3 sequence is 14 residues long. CDR3 nucleotide sequence: TGTGCCAGCAGCGGACAGTTCTCTGGAAACACCATATATTTT. Protein sequence: CASSGQFSGNTIYF. Drawing the rest from reference TRBV16 and TRBJ1-3, the complete variable domain is GEEVAQTPKHLVRGEGQKAKLYCAPIKGHSYVFWYQQVLKNEFKFLISFQNENVFDETGMPKERFSAKCLPNSPCSLEIQATKLEDSAVYFCASSGQFSGNTIYFGEGSWLTVV.

J is TRBJ1-2 and V is TRBV7-3, with D perhaps TRBD1 (6 bases). The V gene's germline CDR1 is SGHTA and CDR2 FQGTGA. The CDR3 is 11 residues long. The ends were cut back, 4 bases at V and 8 bases at J, with 8 bases in the middle. CDR3 loop: CASSSGQGYTF. The CDR3 bases are TGTGCCAGCAGCTCCGGACAGGGCTACACCTTC.